These 23 T cell receptor beta chains were sequenced from one sample in a study of cytomegalovirus exposure and HLA in healthy donors. The PCR employed 60 Vbeta primers together with 13 Jbeta primers. Here immunoSEQ multiplex PCR was the method, and the copy in TCRdb shows in-frame clones only, minus some. In the table there are under 130,000 clones, just over 75% of which are singletons. The source material was PBMCs. The source is a man aged 40-49 years in good health and CMV-seropositive.

The V gene is TRBV7-6, the J gene TRBJ2-1; 10 bases are shared with TRBD2. In germline, CDR1 is SGHVS, CDR2 FNYEAQ. The CDR3 runs 13 residues. V gave up 5 bases and J gave up 15 bases; unmatched junction bases: 10. CDR3 sequence (DNA): TGTGCCAGCAGCCACGGACTAGCGGCGGGTCCGTTCTTC. Protein sequence: CASSHGLAAGPFF.

The J gene is TRBJ1-4, the V gene TRBV6-6, with 9 nucleotides matching TRBD1. CDR1 and CDR2 from the germline V gene are MNHNY and SVGAGI (reference sequence). Germline trimming cut 7 bases from V and 8 bases from J; bases unmatched to any gene: 11. The length of the CDR3 is 15 residues. The CDR3, as DNA: TGTGCCAGCACCTTAGGACAGGGGACCGAAGAAAAACTGTTTTTT. Its translation: CASTLGQGTEEKLFF.

The rearrangement links TRBV18 to TRBJ1-6; the D is unclear. Between the trimmed V and J ends, which lost 2 bases and 5 bases, there was a span of 7 bases. CDR3 length equals 14 residues. Germline V gives CDR1 KGHSH, CDR2 LQKENI. Written as DNA, the CDR3 is TGTGCCAGCTCACCAACAGACAATAATTCACCCCTCCACTTT. Translation: CASSPTDNNSPLHF.

V usage is TRBV11-2 and J usage is TRBJ2-5, with D uncertain. The tail of the sequence fits TRBJ2-7 better, so the J call may be wrong. The germline gives CDR1 SGHAT, CDR2 FQNNGV. The CDR3 consists of 14 residues. The CDR3 spells CASSLRRSTYEQYF. The CDR3 DNA sequence: TGTGCCAGCAGCTTACGTAGATCCACCTACGAGCAGTACTTC.

V is TRBV27 and J is TRBJ2-7; tentatively, D is TRBD1 (5 bases). V was clipped by 8 bases and J by 7 bases, with 18 bases between them. Germline-derived CDR1 and CDR2 are MNHEY and SMNVEV (reference sequence). This CDR3 is 13 amino acids long. CDR3 nucleotide sequence: TGTGCCAGCTCCCAGGGTTCCCTTCTTGAGCAGTACTTC. Amino acids: CASSQGSLLEQYF.

This clone showed up just once. The genes are TRBV14 and TRBJ2-1, with TRBD2 matching over 13 bases. Germline CDR1 SGHDN, CDR2 FVKESK. The trim removed 1 base at V and 8 bases at J, leaving 5 bases unmatched. The CDR3 has 16 residues. The DNA for the CDR3 is TGTGCCAGCAGCCAAGTAGGACTAGCGGGAGTCTATGAGCAGTTCTTC. Translating it yields CASSQVGLAGVYEQFF.

The CDR3: CASSLSPSLRYNEQFF. In nucleotides, the CDR3 is TGTGCCAGCAGTTTATCTCCGTCACTACGCTACAATGAGCAGTTCTTC. This chain uses TRBV27 with TRBJ2-1; unclear D gene. Germline V CDR1 and CDR2: MNHEY, SMNVEV (reference sequence). The CDR3 is made up of 16 amino acids. Trimming shortened V by 0 bases and J by 3 bases, and 12 bases separated the two germline ends.

V and J are TRBV7-3 and TRBJ1-6; possible D gene TRBD1, 6 bases. The V gene lost 4 bases and the J gene lost 13 bases, with 17 bases spanning the gap. The CDR3 consists of 14 residues. Germline V gene data show CDR1 as SGHTA and CDR2 as FQGTGA. CDR3 nucleotides: TGTGCCAGCAGCTCCCAGGGGAGTGGTGGCCCCCTCCACTTT. The encoded protein is CASSSQGSGGPLHF.

This clone was detected only a few times. The CDR3 region has the DNA TGTGCCAGCAGCTCTACGGACAGGGGGGGATACAATGAGCAGTTCTTC. Its translation: CASSSTDRGGYNEQFF. The gene calls are TRBV7-9 and TRBJ2-1; 10 positions match TRBD1. Looked up from germline, CDR1 is SEHNR and CDR2 is FQNEAQ (reference sequence). CDR3 length equals 16 residues. The V segment lost 4 bases and the J segment 4 bases; nucleotides outside the gene matches: 7.

This clone turned up a few times. The chain carries TRBV25-1 and TRBJ1-2, with TRBD1 identical over 7 bases. The junction had 6 bases not matched to a gene; V was cut back by 4 bases and J by 4 bases. The CDR3 runs to 14 residues. Looked up from germline, CDR1 is MGHDK and CDR2 is SYGVNS. The CDR3 spells CASSGPDRVYGYTF. Here the CDR3 DNA reads TGTGCCAGCAGTGGCCCCGACAGGGTCTATGGCTACACCTTC.

This chain connects TRBV7-2 to TRBJ2-3; 13 positions agree with TRBD2. The CDR3 sequence is 16 residues long. The junction had 5 bases not matched to a gene; V was cut back by 1 base and J by 7 bases. Germline V lookup: CDR1 SGHTA, CDR2 FQGNSA. CDR3: CASSLELAGGGNTQYF. In DNA, the CDR3 is TGTGCCAGCAGCTTAGAACTAGCGGGGGGGGGAAATACGCAGTATTTT.

This chain connects TRBV11-3 to TRBJ2-1; D call uncertain. V lost 1 base to trimming and J lost 4 bases, with 8 bases between them. The germline CDR1 and CDR2 sequences are SGHNT and YENEEA. This CDR3 has 14 amino acids. The DNA for the CDR3 is TGTGCCAGCAGCTTAGCTCTGACATACAATGAGCAGTTCTTC. Translated, it gives CASSLALTYNEQFF.

As to this clone: The sample contains more than one DNA sequence encoding this CDR3. The chain couples TRBV4-3 to TRBJ2-3; no clear D gene. Trimming pared 1 base from V and 0 bases from J, leaving 8 bases between. The CDR3 contains 15 residues. Germline V lookup: CDR1 LGHNA, CDR2 YSLEER. The CDR3 here is CASSQGSGSTDTQYF. DNA for the CDR3: TGCGCCAGCAGCCAAGGTTCAGGAAGCACAGATACGCAGTATTTT.

V gene TRBV9 combines with J gene TRBJ1-2; D is uncertain. Trimming removed 7 bases at V and 7 bases at J, with 11 bases between. Germline V gene lookup returns CDR1 SGDLS and CDR2 YYNGEE. The CDR3 runs to 11 residues. Written as DNA, the CDR3 is TGTGCCAGCGGGCCCCTTGGTGGCTACACCTTC. Translation: CASGPLGGYTF. Supplemented by reference TRBV9 and TRBJ1-2, the full variable domain reads DSGVTQTPKHLITATGQRVTLRCSPRSGDLSVYWYQQSLDQGLQFLIQYYNGEERAKGNILERFSAQQFPDLHSELNLSSLELGDSALYFCASGPLGGYTFGSGTRLTVV.

V gene TRBV30 combines with J gene TRBJ2-5, with D unresolved. Trimming removed 1 base at V and 1 base at J, with 10 bases between. This CDR3 comprises 14 residues. Germline V CDR1 and CDR2: GTSNPN, SVGIG (reference sequence). CDR3 bases: TGTGCCTGGAGTGACTCTTCACTCCAAGAGACCCAGTACTTC. Residues: CAWSDSSLQETQYF. The full variable domain, its missing parts supplied by reference TRBV30 and TRBJ2-5, is SQTIHQWPATLVQPVGSPLSLECTVEGTSNPNLYWYRQAAGRGLQLLFYSVGIGQISSEVPQNLSASRPQDRQFILSSKKLLLSDSGFYLCAWSDSSLQETQYFGPGTRLLVL.

The table lists this clone with a few counts. The chain has TRBV7-8 and TRBJ2-7; D might be TRBD1 (6 bases). V was clipped by 6 bases and J by 4 bases, with 13 bases between them. The CDR3 totals 13 residues. Germline assignment: CDR1 SGHVS and CDR2 FQNEAQ. The DNA of the CDR3 is TGTGCCAGCAGGTCAGAAACAGGGTACGAGCAGTACTTC. This encodes CASRSETGYEQYF. Combining the CDR3 with reference TRBV7-8 and TRBJ2-7 gives the whole variable domain GAGVSQSPRYKVAKRGQDVALRCDPISGHVSLFWYQQALGQGPEFLTYFQNEAQLDKSGLPSDRFFAERPEGSVSTLKIQRTQQEDSAVYLCASRSETGYEQYFGPGTRLTVT.

This clone was detected a few times. The V and J genes are TRBV7-8 and TRBJ2-2; 11 positions match TRBD2. Germline lookup yields CDR1 SGHVS and CDR2 FQNEAQ. Germline trimming cut 2 bases from V and 8 bases from J; bases unmatched to any gene: 4. This CDR3 has 15 residues. As DNA, the CDR3 is TGTGCCAGCAGCTTAATGACTAGCGGGACTGGGGAGCTGTTTTTT. Protein: CASSLMTSGTGELFF.

The chain recombines TRBV5-4 with TRBJ2-7; 9 bases fit TRBD2. V shed 1 base, J shed 1 base, and the junction held 3 bases outside the gene matches. Germline V gene sequence: CDR1 SGHNT, CDR2 YYREEE (reference sequence). The CDR3 loop spans 15 amino acids. The CDR3 spells CASSLRSGGSYEQYF. CDR3 nucleotides: TGTGCCAGCAGCTTGAGGAGCGGGGGGTCCTACGAGCAGTACTTC.

The chain employs TRBV13 and TRBJ2-1; possible D gene TRBD2, 5 bases. This CDR3 has 17 amino acids. CDR1 and CDR2 from the germline V gene are PRHDT and FYEKMQ (reference sequence). V lost 0 bases and J 4 bases, leaving 16 bases between the germline ends. CDR3 in DNA: TGTGCCAGCAGCTTAGGCGGGAATCCACTAACATACAATGAGCAGTTCTTC. Translating it yields CASSLGGNPLTYNEQFF.

The V gene is TRBV6-1, the J gene TRBJ1-5, with 7 bases identical to TRBD1. V shed 7 bases, J shed 2 bases, and the junction held 8 bases outside the gene matches. This CDR3 has 15 amino acids. The V gene's germline CDR1 is MNHNS and CDR2 SASEGT. The CDR3 DNA follows: TGTGCCAGCACCTTAGACAGGGACGGCAATCAGCCCCAGCATTTT. Protein product: CASTLDRDGNQPQHF.

V usage is TRBV4-1 and J usage is TRBJ2-1, with 10 bases that match TRBD2. V was clipped by 2 bases and J by 6 bases; unmatched bases: 7. Germline assignment: CDR1 MGHRA and CDR2 YSYEKL. The CDR3 is 16 residues long. CDR3 in DNA: TGCGCCAGCAGCCAAACAGCGGGGGGGCCCGGCAATGAGCAGTTCTTC. Translating gives CASSQTAGGPGNEQFF.

This sequence joins TRBV5-4 and TRBJ2-5; 9 bases are a match to TRBD2. The CDR3 has 16 residues. Germline V gives CDR1 SGHNT, CDR2 YYREEE (reference sequence). The ends lost 4 bases at V and 4 bases at J; junction bases unmatched: 11. In DNA, the CDR3 is TGTGCCAGCAGCACGGGGGCGGGGGGGCAACTAGAGACCCAGTACTTC. Protein sequence: CASSTGAGGQLETQYF.

V usage is TRBV6-6 and J usage is TRBJ2-5; 10 bases line up with TRBD2. CDR1 and CDR2 (germline): MNHNY, SVGAGI (reference sequence). This CDR3 is built from 16 residues. V lost 2 bases, J lost 6 bases, and 9 bases stayed unmatched. The CDR3 coding sequence is TGTGCCAGCAGTTACGGTTCTAGCGGGAGTACGCAGACCCAGTACTTC. Translation: CASSYGSSGSTQTQYF.